These T cell receptor beta chains were read from a single sample in a study of blood T cell repertoires in COVID-19. Here immunoSEQ multiplex PCR was the method, and the copy in TCRdb shows in-frame clones only, minus some. The sample shows roughly 200,000 clones, 80% of them seen only once. Material for sequencing was peripheral blood. All receptors come from a man aged 55 to 70 with acute or convalescent COVID-19. CDR3s include the opening cysteine and the closing phenylalanine or tryptophan.

TRBV7-9	15	TRBJ2-5	CASSLGAGGGETQYF
TRBV4-1	15	TRBJ1-3	CASRQMGGSGNTIYF
TRBV7-9	11	TRBJ1-5	CASGENQPQHF
TRBV30	15	TRBJ1-5	CAWSRGTAFNQPQHF
TRBV20-1	10	TRBJ2-1	CSAVAGEQFF
TRBV28	12	TRBJ2-3	CASTPRLGVPYF
TRBV28	14	TRBJ2-3	CASSLGGVRNTQYF
TRBV9	16	TRBJ2-1	CASSAIRAEGYNEQFF
TRBV6-5	13	TRBJ1-2	CASSYSGVRGYTF
TRBV4-1	17	TRBJ1-4	CASSQEVGLGANEKLFF
TRBV7-2	14	TRBJ2-5	CASSLARPGETQYF
TRBV7-9	16	TRBJ2-1	CASSLGGPSSYNEQFF
TRBV7-8	14	TRBJ1-5	CASSPGQNNQPQHF
TRBV15	13	TRBJ1-5	CATSRDTDQPQHF
TRBV7-6	16	TRBJ2-1	CASSAPLRDRDNEQFF
TRBV6-6	14	TRBJ2-1	CASSLGLAGGFLFF
TRBV10-3	18	TRBJ2-1	CATSGTSEGGVSYNEQFF
TRBV14	16	TRBJ2-1	CASSTLAGALGNEQFF
TRBV30	15	TRBJ1-5	CAWSAAGHSNQPQHF
TRBV18	13	TRBJ1-2	CASSPGRGYGYTF
TRBV5-1	17	TRBJ2-4	CASSFGGRGLAKNIQYF
TRBV10-1	19	TRBJ2-6	CASSVFRDRRLSGANVLTF
TRBV6-1	16	TRBJ1-5	CASSEFRARAGQPQHF
TRBV2	14	TRBJ2-1	CASGGGSSYNEQFF
TRBV14	16	TRBJ2-4	CASSQVRHLAKNIQYF
TRBV7-2	13	TRBJ2-1	CASSSRGKNEQFF
TRBV4-2	14	TRBJ2-2	CASSQVEGTGELFF
TRBV19	14	TRBJ2-7	CASSTQDRTYEQYF
TRBV18	13	TRBJ2-5	CASSLGEQETQYF
TRBV5-4	15	TRBJ2-2	CASSLRSGDTGELFF
TRBV4-3	17	TRBJ2-7	CASSQGVAGTGKNEQYF
TRBV27	13	TRBJ2-7	CASSSTGRNEQYF
TRBV5-6	18	TRBJ1-2	CASSSRTGTTNFIYGYTF
TRBV6-1	16	TRBJ2-3	CASSDLAGGGTDTQYF
TRBV19	13	TRBJ2-7	CASSIDGRYEQYF
TRBV5-1	17	TRBJ2-3	CASGIRLAGGSTDTQYF
TRBV29-1	12	TRBJ2-7	CSARREGYEQYF
TRBV2	16	TRBJ1-2	CASSEFARGSNYGYTF
TRBV10-3	12	TRBJ2-1	CAISEKENEQFF
TRBV27	16	TRBJ1-6	CASSLKTGGYNSPLHF
TRBV30	13	TRBJ2-1	CAWTQGVYNEQFF
TRBV21-1	17	TRBJ1-4	CASSVPQPGQGNEKLFF
TRBV27	19	TRBJ2-2	CASSLYAASGSEGTGELFF